One sample yielded the 9 T cell receptor beta chains listed below, sequenced in a study of blood T cells in healthy people across ages. Alongside a J-beta primer mix, a sample-barcoded 5' primer served in a second PCR lasting about 6 to 11 cycles. In TCRdb, the 5' RACE reads were re-called with MiXCR into one record per CDR3 protein. In the table there are approximately 600,000 distinct CDR3 sequences, under 70% of which are singletons. Sequenced material: blood. All receptors come from a man aged 55 to 69 in good health.

This clonotype occurred a few times. V is TRBV29-1 and J is TRBJ2-1; D tentatively reads TRBD1 or TRBD2 (5 bases each). Germline V lookup: CDR1 SQVTM, CDR2 ANQGSEA. There are 14 residues in the CDR3. V lost 6 bases to trimming and J lost 3 bases, with 15 bases between them. CDR3 sequence: CSVAEGSDYNEQFF. The DNA of the CDR3 is TGCAGCGTGGCCGAGGGGAGTGACTACAATGAGCAGTTCTTC.

V gene TRBV4-1 combines with J gene TRBJ2-1; D uncertain. The V and J ends lost 1 base and 6 bases respectively, with 4 bases between them. Germline values: CDR1 MGHRA, CDR2 YSYEKL. CDR3 length: 12 residues. This CDR3 is CASSQVRNEQFF. The CDR3 region has the DNA TGCGCCAGCAGCCAAGTTCGCAATGAGCAGTTCTTC.

This clonotype was observed at least ten times. This chain joins TRBV18 and TRBJ2-7; D ambiguous. This CDR3 contains 13 residues. Trimming pared 8 bases from V and 1 base from J, leaving 12 bases between. CDR1 and CDR2 from the germline V gene are KGHSH and LQKENI. The chain's CDR3 is CASSPSQSYEQYF. The CDR3 DNA sequence: TGTGCCAGCAGCCCATCCCAATCCTACGAGCAGTACTTC.

The table lists this clonotype with a few counts. The chain employs TRBV5-1 and TRBJ2-5; D is possibly TRBD1 (5 bases). This CDR3 has 16 residues. V was trimmed by 0 bases and J by 4 bases, leaving 16 bases between them. Germline V CDR1 and CDR2: SGHRS, YFSETQ. CDR3 in DNA: TGCGCCAGCAGCTTGGTTAATACCGACAGATCAGAGACCCAGTACTTC. Its protein product is CASSLVNTDRSETQYF.

J is TRBJ2-5 and V is TRBV5-1, with a tentative D call TRBD1 (5 bases). This CDR3 has 15 residues. Trimming removed 2 bases at V and 2 bases at J, with 13 bases between. Germline V gene data show CDR1 as SGHRS and CDR2 as YFSETQ. The DNA of the CDR3 is TGCGCCAGCAGCTTAGGTATCGACAGTCAAGAGACCCAGTACTTC. Protein sequence: CASSLGIDSQETQYF.

The gene calls are TRBV5-1 and TRBJ2-3, with a possible D match to TRBD1 (6 bases). Deletions cut 3 bases from V and 6 bases from J, with 8 bases between. The length of the CDR3 is 12 residues. CDR1 is SGHRS and CDR2 is YFSETQ in the germline V gene. Here the CDR3 DNA reads TGCGCCAGCAGCTCCGGACAGGATACGCAGTATTTT. Translated: CASSSGQDTQYF. Based on the CDR3 plus reference TRBV5-1 and TRBJ2-3, the full variable domain is KAGVTQTPRYLIKTRGQQVTLSCSPISGHRSVSWYQQTPGQGLQFLFEYFSETQRNKGNFPGRFSGRQFSNSRSEMNVSTLELGDSALYLCASSSGQDTQYFGPGTRLTVL.

The chain links TRBV18 to TRBJ2-1; no firm D call. The germline V gene has CDR1 KGHSH and CDR2 LQKENI. This CDR3 spans 14 amino acids. Trimming stripped 6 bases from V and 6 bases from J, with 15 bases between. This CDR3 reads CASSSSGPSNEQFF. Here the CDR3 DNA reads TGTGCCAGCTCGTCATCAGGACCGAGCAATGAGCAGTTCTTC.

As regards this clonotype: One end of the junction does not line up with germline, which may come from a read error. The chain has TRBV5-1 and TRBJ2-1, with D unclear. From germline, CDR1 is SGHRS and CDR2 YFSETQ. The CDR3 has 12 amino acids. The CDR3 region is CASSSQYSEQFF. The CDR3 region has the DNA TGCGCCAGCAGCTCACAGTACAGTGAGCAGTTCTTC.

The genes are TRBV6-2 or TRBV6-3 and TRBJ2-4; 7 nucleotides align to TRBD2. CDR3 length equals 12 residues. CDR1 is MNHEY and CDR2 is SVGEGT in the germline V gene. V lost 5 bases, J lost 13 bases, and 8 bases stayed unmatched. CDR3 nucleotide sequence: TGTGCCAGCAGTCCTCCGGGGGGTATCCAGTACTTC. Its protein is CASSPPGGIQYF.